This T cell receptor beta chain emerged from a study of T-cell reconstitution after alpha-beta-depleted transplantation in children listed by TCRdb under 2016. Looking at the study overall: Using TCR repertoire profiling, the study quantitatively followed how T-cell immune reconstitution unfolded in children after TCRalphabeta/CD19-depleted allogeneic hematopoietic cell transplantation. Broad study findings and their caveats: The high TCRbeta diversity at day 60 in some patients was ascribed to recipient T cells and intrathymic progenitors that had survived conditioning. Apparently early alphabetaT-cell count recovery about two months after transplant reportedly relied on only several hundred rapidly expanded clones derived from non-depleted graft cells. Over the following months the frequencies of hyperexpanded clones went down, and after one year T-cell counts and TCRbeta diversity were mostly credited to newly produced T cells.

Interpreted using the paper, the treatment or condition label stands for: allogeneic hematopoietic cell transplantation with graft depleted of TCRalphabeta T cells and CD19 B cells. The transplant recipients were children given TCRalphabeta/CD19-depleted allogeneic hematopoietic cell grafts. The junction shows trimming of 7 bases on V and 11 bases on J, plus 13 bases between the germline ends. The CDR3, from cysteine to phenylalanine, totals 10 residues. Only CDR3 DNA remains: 30 bases, in frame from the first base. Looking up the germline V gene yields CDR1 SQVTM and CDR2 ANQGSEA. The method was PCR. The run used an Illumina HiSeq 2500. Molecular barcoding was employed in the preparation of TCR libraries, with unique molecular identifiers being used to normalize TCRbeta repertoire quantification. The raw public data were reprocessed by TCRdb itself: fastp quality trimming at Q25, MiXCR clonotype calling, in-frame beta chains only. Rows are unified per CDR3 protein, each entry keeping the most common DNA and genes. Recorded for this sample are hundreds of thousands of distinct CDR3 sequences; 10% to 15% of them occurred a single time. The top ten constitute about 2.2% of the sample.

This clonotype was counted a few times. Its antigen is not yet known. Qualities for individual bases were not recorded, and no much larger clone is one base off. The receptor comes from a male patient younger than 18 who had a stem cell transplant for acute myeloid leukemia, so the T cells may come from the graft donor. The chain is assembled from TRBV29-1 and TRBJ2-3; the D gene is perhaps TRBD2, on 5 matching bases. Sequenced material: PBMCs, mostly from graft donor cells, taken 360 days after TCRalphabeta/CD19-depleted stem cell transplant. CDR3 protein: CSAEPGRQYF. The sequenced DNA: TGCAGCGCCGAGCCGGGGAGGCAGTATTTT.